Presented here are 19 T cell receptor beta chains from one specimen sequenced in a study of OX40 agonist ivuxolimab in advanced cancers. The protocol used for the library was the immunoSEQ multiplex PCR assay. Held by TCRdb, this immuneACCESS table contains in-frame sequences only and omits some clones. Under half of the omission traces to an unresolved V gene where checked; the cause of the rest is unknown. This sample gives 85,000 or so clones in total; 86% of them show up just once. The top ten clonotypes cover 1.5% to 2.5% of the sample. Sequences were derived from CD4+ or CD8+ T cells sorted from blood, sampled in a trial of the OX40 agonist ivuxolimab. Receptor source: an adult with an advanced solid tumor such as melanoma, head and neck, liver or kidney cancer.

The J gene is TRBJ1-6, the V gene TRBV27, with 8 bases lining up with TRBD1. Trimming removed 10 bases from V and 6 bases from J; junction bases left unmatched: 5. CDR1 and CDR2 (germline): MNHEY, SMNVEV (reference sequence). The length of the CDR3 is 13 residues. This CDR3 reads CATKQGGNSPLHF. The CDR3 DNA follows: TGTGCCACCAAACAGGGGGGTAATTCACCCCTCCACTTT.

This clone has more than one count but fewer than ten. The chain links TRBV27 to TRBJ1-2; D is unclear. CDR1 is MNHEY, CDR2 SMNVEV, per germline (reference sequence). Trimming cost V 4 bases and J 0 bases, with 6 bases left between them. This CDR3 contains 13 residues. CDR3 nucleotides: TGTGCCAGCAGTTCCGTAGCTAACTATGGCTACACCTTC. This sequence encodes CASSSVANYGYTF.

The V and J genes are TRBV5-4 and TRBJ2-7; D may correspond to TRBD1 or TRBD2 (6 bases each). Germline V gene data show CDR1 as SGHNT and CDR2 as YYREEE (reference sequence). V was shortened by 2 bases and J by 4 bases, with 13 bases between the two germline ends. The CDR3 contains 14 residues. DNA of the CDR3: TGTGCCAGCAGCTTCGCGCAGGGGAGGTACGAGCAGTACTTC. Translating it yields CASSFAQGRYEQYF. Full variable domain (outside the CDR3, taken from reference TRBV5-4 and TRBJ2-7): ETGVTQSPTHLIKTRGQQVTLRCSSQSGHNTVSWYQQALGQGPQFIFQYYREEENGRGNFPPRFSGLQFPNYSSELNVNALELDDSALYLCASSFAQGRYEQYFGPGTRLTVT.

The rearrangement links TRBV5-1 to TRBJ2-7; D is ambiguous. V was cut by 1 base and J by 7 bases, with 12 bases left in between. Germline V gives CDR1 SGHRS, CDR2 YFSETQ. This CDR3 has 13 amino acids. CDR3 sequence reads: CASSLSLGQEQYF. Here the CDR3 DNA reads TGCGCCAGCAGCTTGTCCCTAGGGCAAGAGCAGTACTTC.

This CDR3 is CAWSSLPVGARQPQHF. CDR3 DNA: TGTGCCTGGAGTTCCCTCCCCGTGGGGGCGCGACAGCCCCAGCATTTT. This chain uses TRBV30 with TRBJ1-5; tentatively, D is TRBD1 (6 bases). Trimming took off 2 bases at V and 7 bases at J, with 21 bases between the two ends. The germline gives CDR1 GTSNPN, CDR2 SVGIG (reference sequence). This CDR3 is 16 amino acids long.

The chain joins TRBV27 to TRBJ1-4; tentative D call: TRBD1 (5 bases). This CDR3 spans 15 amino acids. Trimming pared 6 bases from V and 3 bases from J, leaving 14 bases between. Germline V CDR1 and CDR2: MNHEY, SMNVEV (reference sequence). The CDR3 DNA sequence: TGTGCCAGCAGGCCAACGGGGACGGCTAATGAAAAACTGTTTTTT. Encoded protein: CASRPTGTANEKLFF.

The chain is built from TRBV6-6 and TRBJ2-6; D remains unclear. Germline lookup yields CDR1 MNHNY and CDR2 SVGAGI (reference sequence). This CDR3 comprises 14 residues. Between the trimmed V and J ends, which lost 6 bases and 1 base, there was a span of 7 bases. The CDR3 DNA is TGTGCCAGCAGGCCGCGGTCTGGGGCCAACGTCCTGACTTTC. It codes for CASRPRSGANVLTF.

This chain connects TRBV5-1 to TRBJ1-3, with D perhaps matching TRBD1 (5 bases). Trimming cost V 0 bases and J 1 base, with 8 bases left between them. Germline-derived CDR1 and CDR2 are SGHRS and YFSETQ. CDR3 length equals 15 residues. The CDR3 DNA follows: TGCGCCAGCAGCTTGGACGCAGGGTCTGGAAACACCATATATTTT. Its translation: CASSLDAGSGNTIYF.

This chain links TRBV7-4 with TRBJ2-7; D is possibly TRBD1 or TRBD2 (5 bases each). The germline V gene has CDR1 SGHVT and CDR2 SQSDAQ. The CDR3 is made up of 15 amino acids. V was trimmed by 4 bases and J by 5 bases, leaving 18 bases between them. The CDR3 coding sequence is TGTGCCAGCAGCTGGGGGTGGCAGGGTCGCAACGAGCAGTACTTC. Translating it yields CASSWGWQGRNEQYF.

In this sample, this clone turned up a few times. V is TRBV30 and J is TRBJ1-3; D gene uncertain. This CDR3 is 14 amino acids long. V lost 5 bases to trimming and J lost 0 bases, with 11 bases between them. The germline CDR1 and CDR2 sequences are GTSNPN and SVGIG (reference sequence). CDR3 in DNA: TGTGCCTGGGCACAGATTACCTCTGGAAACACCATATATTTT. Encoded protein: CAWAQITSGNTIYF.

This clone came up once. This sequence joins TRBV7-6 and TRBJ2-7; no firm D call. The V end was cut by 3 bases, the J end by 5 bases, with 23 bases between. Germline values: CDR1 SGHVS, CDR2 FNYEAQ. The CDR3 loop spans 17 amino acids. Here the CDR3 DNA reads TGTGCCAGCAGCTTCCGCCGGCCAGGTTCGATAATCCACGAGCAGTACTTC. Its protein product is CASSFRRPGSIIHEQYF.

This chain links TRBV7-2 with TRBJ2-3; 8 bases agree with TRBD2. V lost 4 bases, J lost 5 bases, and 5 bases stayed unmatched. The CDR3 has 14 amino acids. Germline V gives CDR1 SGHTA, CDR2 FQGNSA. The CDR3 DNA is TGTGCCAGCAGCTACAGCGGGGGTATAGATACGCAGTATTTT. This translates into CASSYSGGIDTQYF. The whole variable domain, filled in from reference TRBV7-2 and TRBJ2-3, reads GAGVSQSPSNKVTEKGKDVELRCDPISGHTALYWYRQSLGQGLEFLIYFQGNSAPDKSGLPSDRFSAERTGGSVSTLTIQRTQQEDSAVYLCASSYSGGIDTQYFGPGTRLTVL.

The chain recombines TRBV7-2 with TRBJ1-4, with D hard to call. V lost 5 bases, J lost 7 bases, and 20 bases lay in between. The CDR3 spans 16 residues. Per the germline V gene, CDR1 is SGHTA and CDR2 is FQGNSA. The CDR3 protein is CASSPRASGVSEKLFF. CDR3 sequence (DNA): TGTGCCAGCAGCCCGCGAGCATCCGGGGTCAGTGAAAAACTGTTTTTT.

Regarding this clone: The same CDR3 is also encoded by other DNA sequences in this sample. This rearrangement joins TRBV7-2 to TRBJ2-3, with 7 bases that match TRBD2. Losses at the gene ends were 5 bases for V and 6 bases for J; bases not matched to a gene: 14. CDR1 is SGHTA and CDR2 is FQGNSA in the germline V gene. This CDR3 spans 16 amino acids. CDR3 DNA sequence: TGTGCCAGCAGCAAGGGAGGACTAGTCCTATCCGATACGCAGTATTTT. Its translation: CASSKGGLVLSDTQYF.

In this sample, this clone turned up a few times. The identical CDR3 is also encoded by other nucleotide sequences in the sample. As DNA, the CDR3 is TGTGCCAGCAGCTTGGGTGGGGGGGGACAAGAGACCCAGTACTTC. Its protein is CASSLGGGGQETQYF. The chain recombines TRBV5-4 with TRBJ2-5, with TRBD2 identical over 7 bases. Per germline, CDR1 SGHNT and CDR2 YYREEE (reference sequence). The CDR3 extends over 15 amino acids. With 0 bases clipped from V and 2 bases from J, the junction kept 4 bases outside the gene matches.

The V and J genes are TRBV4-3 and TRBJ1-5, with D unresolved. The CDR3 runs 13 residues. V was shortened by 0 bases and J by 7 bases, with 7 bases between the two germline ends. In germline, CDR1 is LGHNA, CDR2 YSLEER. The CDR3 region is CASSQDDAQPQHF. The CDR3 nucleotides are TGCGCCAGCAGCCAAGATGATGCGCAGCCCCAGCATTTT.

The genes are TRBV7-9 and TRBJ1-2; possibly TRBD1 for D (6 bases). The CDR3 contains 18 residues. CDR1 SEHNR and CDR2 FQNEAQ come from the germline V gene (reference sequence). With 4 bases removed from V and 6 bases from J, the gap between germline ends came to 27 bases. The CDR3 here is CASSSPDGGGPPRNGYTF. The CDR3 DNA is TGTGCCAGCAGCTCCCCCGACGGGGGCGGACCACCGAGGAATGGCTACACCTTC.

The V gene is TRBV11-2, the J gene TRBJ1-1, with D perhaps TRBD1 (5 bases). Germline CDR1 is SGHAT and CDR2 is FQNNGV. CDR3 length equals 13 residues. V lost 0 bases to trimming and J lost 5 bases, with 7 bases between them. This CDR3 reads CASSLERGTEAFF. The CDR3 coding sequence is TGTGCCAGCAGCTTAGAACGGGGGACTGAAGCTTTCTTT.

The chain's CDR3 is CASSVQDTASGNTIYF. The CDR3, as DNA: TGTGCCAGCAGCGTCCAGGACACCGCCTCTGGAAACACCATATATTTT. This rearrangement joins TRBV9 to TRBJ1-3; weak D call: TRBD1 (5 bases). Trimming stripped 2 bases from V and 0 bases from J, with 12 bases between. This CDR3 comprises 16 residues. Germline V gene sequence: CDR1 SGDLS, CDR2 YYNGEE.